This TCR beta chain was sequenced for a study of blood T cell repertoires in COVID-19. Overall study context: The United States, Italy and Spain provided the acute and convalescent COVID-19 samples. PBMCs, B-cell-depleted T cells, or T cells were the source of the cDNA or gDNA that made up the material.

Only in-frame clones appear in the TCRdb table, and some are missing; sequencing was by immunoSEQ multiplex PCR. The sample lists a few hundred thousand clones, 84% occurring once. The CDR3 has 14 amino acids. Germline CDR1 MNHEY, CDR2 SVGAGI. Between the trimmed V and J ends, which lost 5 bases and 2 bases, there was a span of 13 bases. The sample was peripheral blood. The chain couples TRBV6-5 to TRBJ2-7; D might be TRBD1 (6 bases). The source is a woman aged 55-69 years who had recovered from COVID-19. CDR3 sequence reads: CASSPATGTYEQYF. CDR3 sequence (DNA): TGTGCCAGCAGTCCCGCGACAGGTACCTACGAGCAGTACTTC.